Shown below are 15 T cell receptor beta chains from a single sample sequenced in a study of T cells in Graves' hyperthyroidism and ophthalmopathy. What was amplified from RNA transcripts were TCR beta CDR3 regions. The HTBI primer set served for first-round RT-PCR of the TCR CDR3. TCRdb passed the multiplex PCR reads through MiXCR, listing each CDR3 protein once. Altogether hundreds of thousands of distinct CDR3 sequences are present, approximately 20% being singletons, with the ten largest covering about 4%. The sample taken for sequencing was blood. The source is a woman aged 18-35 years with Graves' hyperthyroidism.

On this clonotype: A much larger clone differs by one base, so this may be a read error. This chain joins TRBV5-1 and TRBJ1-1; maybe TRBD1 (5 bases). The CDR3 is 15 amino acids. The V gene's germline CDR1 is SGHRS and CDR2 YFSETQ. The CDR3 is CASSLEGPKNTEASF. The CDR3 nucleotides read TGCGCCAGCAGCTTGGAGGGACCAAAGAACACTGAAGCTTCCTTT.

This clonotype came up many times. The V call is TRBV29-1, the J call TRBJ1-1; 7 bases are a match to TRBD1. Trimming cost V 2 bases and J 2 bases; bases outside gene matches: 2. The CDR3 has 13 amino acids. Germline CDR1 SQVTM, CDR2 ANQGSEA. This CDR3 is CSVERQGNTEAFF. The CDR3 region has the DNA TGCAGCGTTGAAAGACAGGGTAACACTGAAGCTTTCTTT. The variable domain in full, with the rest retrieved from reference TRBV29-1 and TRBJ1-1, is SAVISQKPSRDICQRGTSLTIQCQVDSQVTMMFWYRQQPGQSLTLIATANQGSEATYESGFVIDKFPISRPNLTFSTLTVSNMSPEDSSIYLCSVERQGNTEAFFGQGTRLTVV.

This clonotype was recorded at least ten times. The chain combines TRBV6-5 with TRBJ1-5; unclear D gene. Trimming took off 2 bases at V and 3 bases at J, with 5 bases between the two ends. Germline V lookup: CDR1 MNHEY, CDR2 SVGAGI. The CDR3 spans 13 residues. CDR3 sequence reads: CASSYQDNQPQHF. Here the CDR3 DNA reads TGTGCCAGCAGTTACCAGGACAATCAGCCCCAGCATTTT.

The table lists this clonotype with many counts. The chain is built from TRBV7-9 and TRBJ1-3; D is unclear. Trimming shortened V by 5 bases and J by 0 bases, and 14 bases separated the two germline ends. The CDR3 is 16 amino acids. From germline, CDR1 is SEHNR and CDR2 FQNEAQ (reference sequence). For the CDR3, the DNA is TGTGCCAGCAGCCCGGAGTGGGCAGTCTCTGGAAACACCATATATTTT. Its translation is CASSPEWAVSGNTIYF.

This clonotype has ten or more counts. The J gene is TRBJ1-2, the V gene TRBV19; no reliable D call. Germline-derived CDR1 and CDR2 are LNHDA and SQIVND (reference sequence). The ends were cut back, 5 bases at V and 8 bases at J, with 18 bases in the middle. CDR3 size: 14 residues. The CDR3 DNA reads as TGTGCCAGTAGTTTGAGCGGAAGACCTATGGGCTACACCTTC. It yields the protein CASSLSGRPMGYTF.

The sample holds many counts of this clonotype. The chain joins TRBV11-1 to TRBJ2-2; possibly TRBD1 for D (5 bases). Germline V gene sequence: CDR1 SGHAT, CDR2 FQDESV (reference sequence). The CDR3 covers 14 residues. V gave up 5 bases and J gave up 8 bases, with 15 bases separating them. Here the CDR3 reads CASSVGARAGELFF. In DNA, the CDR3 is TGTGCCAGCAGCGTAGGGGCCAGGGCTGGGGAGCTGTTTTTT.

In its sample, this clonotype was seen many times. The chain joins TRBV6-1 to TRBJ2-2; 7 bases align to TRBD1. V shed 5 bases, J shed 3 bases, and the junction held 3 bases outside the gene matches. Germline CDR1 is MNHNS and CDR2 is SASEGT. The CDR3 loop spans 14 amino acids. The DNA for the CDR3 is TGTGCCAGCAGTAAAACAGGGGACACCGGGGAGCTGTTTTTT. Translating gives CASSKTGDTGELFF.

This clonotype was detected many times. This chain connects TRBV18 to TRBJ2-5, with D possibly matching TRBD2 (6 bases). CDR3 size: 18 residues. The V end lost 1 base, the J end lost 1 base, and 19 bases lay between the germline ends. Germline V gene sequence: CDR1 KGHSH, CDR2 LQKENI. For the CDR3, the DNA is TGTGCCAGCTCACCACTCCAGGCCAGGGTAGCGGTCCAAGAGACCCAGTACTTC. The encoded protein is CASSPLQARVAVQETQYF.

This clonotype was detected ten times or more. The chain couples TRBV29-1 to TRBJ2-7; TRBD1 might be the D (6 bases). V shed 3 bases and J shed 1 base, with 10 bases lying between them. This CDR3 has 13 residues. CDR1 SQVTM and CDR2 ANQGSEA come from the germline V gene. The CDR3 coding sequence is TGCAGCGTTGATGCAGGGGTTTCCTACGAGCAGTACTTC. Protein sequence: CSVDAGVSYEQYF.

This clonotype was seen repeatedly, ten times or more. The CDR3 sequence: CASSSWGPFTNYGYTF. The DNA for the CDR3 is TGTGCCAGCAGTTCCTGGGGGCCTTTTACTAACTATGGCTACACCTTC. The genes are TRBV6-5 and TRBJ1-2, with D perhaps TRBD1 (6 bases). V lost 4 bases to trimming and J lost 0 bases, with 15 bases between them. Germline CDR1 MNHEY, CDR2 SVGAGI. The CDR3 is 16 residues long.

As concerns this clonotype: A much bigger clone sits one base away, suggesting this may be a read error. The CDR3 carries no conserved terminal phenylalanine or tryptophan, so it likely arises from a read error. V gene TRBV20-1 combines with J gene TRBJ1-2; a possible D gene is TRBD1 (5 bases). The CDR3 length is 16 residues. Germline assignment: CDR1 DFQATT and CDR2 SNEGSKA (reference sequence). Trimming cost V 1 base and J 3 bases, with 18 bases left between them. The DNA of the CDR3 is TGCAGTGCTAGAGTTCCGGTAACAGGATCAGACTATGGCTACACCGTC. Translation gives CSARVPVTGSDYGYTV.

The sample holds many counts of this clonotype. The chain has TRBV19 and TRBJ2-1; 8 bases match TRBD2. Germline assignment: CDR1 LNHDA and CDR2 SQIVND (reference sequence). Trimming cost V 7 bases and J 8 bases; bases outside gene matches: 13. The CDR3 length is 15 residues. CDR3 sequence: CASTIAGSPTDEQFF. For the CDR3, the DNA is TGTGCCAGTACCATAGCGGGGTCCCCTACGGATGAGCAGTTCTTC. Full variable domain (rest looked up from reference TRBV19 and TRBJ2-1): DGGITQSPKYLFRKEGQNVTLSCEQNLNHDAMYWYRQDPGQGLRLIYYSQIVNDFQKGDIAEGYSVSREKKESFPLTVTSAQKNPTAFYLCASTIAGSPTDEQFFGPGTRLTVL.

With regard to this clonotype: A read error may explain this, as a much larger clone is one base away. The V gene is TRBV28, the J gene TRBJ1-1; D remains unclear. The germline V gene encodes CDR1 MDHEN and CDR2 SYDVKM. This CDR3 region has 13 residues. The CDR3 DNA reads as TGTGTCAGCAGCCGAGAAGGGATGCCTGAATCTTTCTTT. It translates to CVSSREGMPESFF.

This clonotype was picked up one time. V gene TRBV6-4 combines with J gene TRBJ2-5, with TRBD2 matching over 11 bases. The CDR3 runs 14 residues. With 6 bases clipped from V and 2 bases from J, the junction kept 2 bases outside the gene matches. From germline, CDR1 is MRHNA and CDR2 SNTAGT. CDR3: CASRVAGGQETQYF. The CDR3 nucleotides read TGTGCCAGCAGAGTAGCGGGGGGGCAAGAGACCCAGTACTTC.

This clonotype appeared many times. The chain uses TRBV2 and TRBJ1-1; D ambiguous. CDR1 and CDR2 from the germline V gene are SNHLY and FYNNEI. The CDR3 runs to 15 residues. V was pared by 7 bases and J by 1 base, with 16 bases between. CDR3 sequence (DNA): TGTGCCAGCATTAAAAGGACCGCCACGAACACTGAAGCTTTCTTT. It encodes CASIKRTATNTEAFF.